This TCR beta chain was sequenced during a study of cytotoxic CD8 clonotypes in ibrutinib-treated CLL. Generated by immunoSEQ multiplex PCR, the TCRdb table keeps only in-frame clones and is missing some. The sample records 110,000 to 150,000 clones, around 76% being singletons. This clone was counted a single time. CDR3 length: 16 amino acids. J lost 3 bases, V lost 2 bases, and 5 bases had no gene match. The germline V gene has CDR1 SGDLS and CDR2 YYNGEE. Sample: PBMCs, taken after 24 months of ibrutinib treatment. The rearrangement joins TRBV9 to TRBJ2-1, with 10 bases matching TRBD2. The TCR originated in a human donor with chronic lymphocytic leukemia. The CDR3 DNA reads TGTGCCAGCAGCGTCACGAGCGGGAGGGGCTACAATGAGCAGTTCTTC. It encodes CASSVTSGRGYNEQFF.